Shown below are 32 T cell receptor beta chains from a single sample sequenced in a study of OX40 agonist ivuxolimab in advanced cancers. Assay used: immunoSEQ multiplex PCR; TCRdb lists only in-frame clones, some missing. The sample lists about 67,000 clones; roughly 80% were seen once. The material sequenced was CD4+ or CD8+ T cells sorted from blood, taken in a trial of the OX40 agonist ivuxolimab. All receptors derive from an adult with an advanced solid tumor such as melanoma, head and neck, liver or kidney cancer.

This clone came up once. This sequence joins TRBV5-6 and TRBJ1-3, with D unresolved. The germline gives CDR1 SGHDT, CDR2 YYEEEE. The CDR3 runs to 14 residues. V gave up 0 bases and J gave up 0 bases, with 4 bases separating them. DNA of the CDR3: TGTGCCAGCAGCTTGGTTGTCTCTGGAAACACCATATATTTT. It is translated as CASSLVVSGNTIYF.

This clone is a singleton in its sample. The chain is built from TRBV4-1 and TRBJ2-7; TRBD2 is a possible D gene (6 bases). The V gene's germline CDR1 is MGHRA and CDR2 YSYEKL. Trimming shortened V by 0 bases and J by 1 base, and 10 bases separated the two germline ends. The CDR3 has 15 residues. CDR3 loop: CASSQEISGSYEQYF. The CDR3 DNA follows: TGCGCCAGCAGCCAAGAGATTAGCGGATCCTACGAGCAGTACTTC.

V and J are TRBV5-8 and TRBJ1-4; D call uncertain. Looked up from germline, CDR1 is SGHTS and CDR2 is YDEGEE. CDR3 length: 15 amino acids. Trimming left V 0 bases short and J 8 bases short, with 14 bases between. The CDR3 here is CASSLVGTPGEKLFF. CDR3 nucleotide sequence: TGTGCCAGCAGCTTGGTGGGCACACCGGGGGAAAAACTGTTTTTT.

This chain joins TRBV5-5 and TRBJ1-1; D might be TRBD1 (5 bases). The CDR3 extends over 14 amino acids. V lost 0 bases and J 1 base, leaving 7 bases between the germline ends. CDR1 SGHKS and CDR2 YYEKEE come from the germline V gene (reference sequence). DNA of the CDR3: TGTGCCAGCAGCTTGGAACAGGCGAACACTGAAGCTTTCTTT. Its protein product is CASSLEQANTEAFF.

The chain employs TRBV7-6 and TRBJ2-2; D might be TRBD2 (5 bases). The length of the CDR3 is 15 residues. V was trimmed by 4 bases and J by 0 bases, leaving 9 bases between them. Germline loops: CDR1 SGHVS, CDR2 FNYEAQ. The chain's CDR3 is CASSSDLTNTGELFF. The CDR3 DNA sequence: TGTGCCAGCAGCTCGGACTTAACGAACACCGGGGAGCTGTTTTTT.

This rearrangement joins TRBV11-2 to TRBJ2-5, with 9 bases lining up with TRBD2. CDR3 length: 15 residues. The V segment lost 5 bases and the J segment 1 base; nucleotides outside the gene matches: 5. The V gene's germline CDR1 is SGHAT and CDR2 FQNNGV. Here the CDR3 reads CASSPWRGGQETQYF. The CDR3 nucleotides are TGTGCCAGCAGCCCCTGGCGGGGGGGCCAAGAGACCCAGTACTTC.

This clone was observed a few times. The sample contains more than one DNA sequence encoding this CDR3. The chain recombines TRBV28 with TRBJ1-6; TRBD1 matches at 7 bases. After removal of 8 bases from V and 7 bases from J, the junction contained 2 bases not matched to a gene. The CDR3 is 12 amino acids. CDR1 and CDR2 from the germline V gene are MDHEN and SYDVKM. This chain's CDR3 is CASRDSNSPLHF. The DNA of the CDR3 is TGTGCCAGCCGGGACAGCAATTCACCCCTCCACTTT.

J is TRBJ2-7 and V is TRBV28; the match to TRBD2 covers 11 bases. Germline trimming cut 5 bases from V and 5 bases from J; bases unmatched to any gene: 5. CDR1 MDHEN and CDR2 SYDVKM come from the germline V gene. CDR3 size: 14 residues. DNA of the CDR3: TGTGCCAGCAGTCAGACTAGCGGGGCCCACGAGCAGTACGTC. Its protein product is CASSQTSGAHEQYV.

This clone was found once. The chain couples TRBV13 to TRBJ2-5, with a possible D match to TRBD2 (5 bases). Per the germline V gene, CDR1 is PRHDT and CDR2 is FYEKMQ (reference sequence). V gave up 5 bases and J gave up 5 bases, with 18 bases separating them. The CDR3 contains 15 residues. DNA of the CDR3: TGTGCCAGCAGCCAGTTACTAGAGCAGACGGAGACCCAGTACTTC. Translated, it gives CASSQLLEQTETQYF.

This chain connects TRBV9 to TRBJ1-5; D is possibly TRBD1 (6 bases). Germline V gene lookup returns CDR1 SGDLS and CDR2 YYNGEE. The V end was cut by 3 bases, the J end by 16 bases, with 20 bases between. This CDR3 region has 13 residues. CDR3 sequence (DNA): TGTGCCAGCAGCGCCGCCGGGAGGACAGCCTTACATTTT. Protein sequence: CASSAAGRTALHF.

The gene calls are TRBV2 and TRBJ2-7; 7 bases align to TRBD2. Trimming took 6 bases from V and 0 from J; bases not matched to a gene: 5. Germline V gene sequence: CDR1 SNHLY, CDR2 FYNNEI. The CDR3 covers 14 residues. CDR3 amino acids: CASRKGGSSYEQYF. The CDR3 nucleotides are TGTGCCAGCAGGAAGGGCGGGAGCTCCTACGAGCAGTACTTC.

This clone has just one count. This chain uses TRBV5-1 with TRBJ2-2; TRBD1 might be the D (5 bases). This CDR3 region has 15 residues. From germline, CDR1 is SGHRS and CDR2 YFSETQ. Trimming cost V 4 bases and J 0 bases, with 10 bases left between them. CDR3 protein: CASSLTVPNTGELFF. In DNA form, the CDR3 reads TGCGCCAGCAGCCTGACAGTCCCGAACACCGGGGAGCTGTTTTTT. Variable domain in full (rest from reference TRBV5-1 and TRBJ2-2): KAGVTQTPRYLIKTRGQQVTLSCSPISGHRSVSWYQQTPGQGLQFLFEYFSETQRNKGNFPGRFSGRQFSNSRSEMNVSTLELGDSALYLCASSLTVPNTGELFFGEGSRLTVL.

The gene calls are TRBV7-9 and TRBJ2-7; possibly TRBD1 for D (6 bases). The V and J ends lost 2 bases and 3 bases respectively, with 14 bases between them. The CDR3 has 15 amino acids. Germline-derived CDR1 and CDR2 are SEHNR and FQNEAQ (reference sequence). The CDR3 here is CASSLTGNRDYEQYF. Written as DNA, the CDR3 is TGTGCCAGCAGCTTAACCGGAAACAGGGACTACGAGCAGTACTTC. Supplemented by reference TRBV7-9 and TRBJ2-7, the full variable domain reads DTGVSQNPRHKITKRGQNVTFRCDPISEHNRLYWYRQTLGQGPEFLTYFQNEAQLEKSRLLSDRFSAERPKGSFSTLEIQRTEQGDSAMYLCASSLTGNRDYEQYFGPGTRLTVT.

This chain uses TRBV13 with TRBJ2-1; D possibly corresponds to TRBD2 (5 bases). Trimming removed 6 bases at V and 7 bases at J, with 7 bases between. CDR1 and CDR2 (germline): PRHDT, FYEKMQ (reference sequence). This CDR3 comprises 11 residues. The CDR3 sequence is CASRLGNEQFF. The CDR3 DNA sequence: TGTGCCAGCAGACTAGGGAATGAGCAGTTCTTC. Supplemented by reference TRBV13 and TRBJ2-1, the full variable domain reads AAGVIQSPRHLIKEKRETATLKCYPIPRHDTVYWYQQGPGQDPQFLISFYEKMQSDKGSIPDRFSAQQFSDYHSELNMSSLELGDSALYFCASRLGNEQFFGPGTRLTVL.

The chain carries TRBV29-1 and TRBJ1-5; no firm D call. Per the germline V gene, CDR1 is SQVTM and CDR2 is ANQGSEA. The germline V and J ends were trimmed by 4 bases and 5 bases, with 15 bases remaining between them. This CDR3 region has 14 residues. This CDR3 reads CSVARRAKDQPQHF. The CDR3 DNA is TGCAGCGTTGCCCGAAGGGCGAAGGATCAGCCCCAGCATTTT.

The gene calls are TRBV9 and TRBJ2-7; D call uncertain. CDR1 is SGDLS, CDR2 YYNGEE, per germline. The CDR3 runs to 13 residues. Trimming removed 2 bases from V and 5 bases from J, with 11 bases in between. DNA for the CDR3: TGTGCCAGCAGCGTGAGAACCGGAGACGAGCAGTACTTC. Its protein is CASSVRTGDEQYF.

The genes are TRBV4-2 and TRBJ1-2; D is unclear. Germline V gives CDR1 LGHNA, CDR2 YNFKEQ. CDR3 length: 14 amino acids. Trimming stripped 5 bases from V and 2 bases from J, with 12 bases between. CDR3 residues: CASSLEQPNYGYTF. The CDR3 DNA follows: TGTGCCAGCAGCTTGGAACAGCCCAACTATGGCTACACCTTC.

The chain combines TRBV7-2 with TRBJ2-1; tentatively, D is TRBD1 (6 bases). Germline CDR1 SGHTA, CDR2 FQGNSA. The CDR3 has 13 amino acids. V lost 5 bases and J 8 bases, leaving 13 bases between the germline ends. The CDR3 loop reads CASSPLDSYEQFF. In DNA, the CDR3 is TGTGCCAGCAGCCCACTGGACAGCTATGAGCAGTTCTTC.

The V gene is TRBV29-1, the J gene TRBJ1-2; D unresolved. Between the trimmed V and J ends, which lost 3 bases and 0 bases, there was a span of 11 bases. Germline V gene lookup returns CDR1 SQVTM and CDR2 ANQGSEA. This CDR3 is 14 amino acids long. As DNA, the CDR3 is TGCAGCGTTGACGGGTCCCAGGCTAACTATGGCTACACCTTC. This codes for CSVDGSQANYGYTF.

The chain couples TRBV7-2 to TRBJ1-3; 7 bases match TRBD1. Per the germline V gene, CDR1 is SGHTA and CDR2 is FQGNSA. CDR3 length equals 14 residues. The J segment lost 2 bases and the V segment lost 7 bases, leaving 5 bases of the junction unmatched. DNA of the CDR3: TGTGCCAGCACCCTCGGACAGGCTGGAAACACCATATATTTT. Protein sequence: CASTLGQAGNTIYF.

The CDR3 loop reads CASSRSRSQEQYF. Here the CDR3 DNA reads TGTGCCAGCTCTCGCAGTAGGTCCCAAGAGCAGTACTTC. The J gene is TRBJ2-7, the V gene TRBV11-3; D gene unclear. CDR1 is SGHNT, CDR2 YENEEA, per germline. Trimming shortened V by 8 bases and J by 7 bases, and 18 bases separated the two germline ends. CDR3 length equals 13 residues.

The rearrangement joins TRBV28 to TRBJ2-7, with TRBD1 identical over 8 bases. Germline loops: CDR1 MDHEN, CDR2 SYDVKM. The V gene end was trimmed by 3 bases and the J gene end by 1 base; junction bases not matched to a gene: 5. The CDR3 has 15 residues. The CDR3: CASSFIGTGSYEQYF. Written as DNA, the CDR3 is TGTGCCAGCAGTTTTATCGGGACAGGTTCCTACGAGCAGTACTTC.

This CDR3 is CASSIGQGKAFF. The CDR3 DNA reads TGCGCCAGCAGCATAGGACAGGGTAAAGCTTTCTTT. This chain joins TRBV5-1 and TRBJ1-1; 8 bases align to TRBD1. Per germline, CDR1 SGHRS and CDR2 YFSETQ. The CDR3 is made up of 12 amino acids. V trimming: 4 bases; J trimming: 9 bases; junction bases outside the gene matches: 5.

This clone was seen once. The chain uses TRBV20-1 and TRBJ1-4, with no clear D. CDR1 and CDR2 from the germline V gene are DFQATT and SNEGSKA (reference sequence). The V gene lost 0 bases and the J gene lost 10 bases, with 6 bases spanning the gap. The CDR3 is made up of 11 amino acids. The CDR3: CSARDIGKLFF. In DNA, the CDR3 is TGCAGTGCTAGAGATATCGGAAAACTGTTTTTT.

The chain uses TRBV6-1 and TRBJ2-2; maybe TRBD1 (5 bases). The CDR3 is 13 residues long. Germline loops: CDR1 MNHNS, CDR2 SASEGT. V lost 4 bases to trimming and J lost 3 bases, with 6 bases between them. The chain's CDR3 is CASSARDTGELFF. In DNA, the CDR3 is TGTGCCAGCAGTGCCAGGGACACCGGGGAGCTGTTTTTT.

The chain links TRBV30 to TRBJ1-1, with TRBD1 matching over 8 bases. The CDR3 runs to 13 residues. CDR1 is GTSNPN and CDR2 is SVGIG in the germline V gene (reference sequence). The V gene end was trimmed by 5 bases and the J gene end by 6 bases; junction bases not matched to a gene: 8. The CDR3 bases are TGTGCCTGGCTTAGCAGGGGGCTATCTGAAGCTTTCTTT. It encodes CAWLSRGLSEAFF.

The CDR3 sequence is CASSTSVPLPRQGTQYF. In DNA form, the CDR3 reads TGTGCCAGCAGCACCAGCGTCCCACTACCACGTCAGGGGACCCAGTACTTC. This rearrangement joins TRBV7-8 to TRBJ2-5, with D possibly TRBD1 on 5 matching bases. The germline V gene has CDR1 SGHVS and CDR2 FQNEAQ. With 5 bases removed from V and 7 bases from J, the gap between germline ends came to 26 bases. This CDR3 contains 17 residues.

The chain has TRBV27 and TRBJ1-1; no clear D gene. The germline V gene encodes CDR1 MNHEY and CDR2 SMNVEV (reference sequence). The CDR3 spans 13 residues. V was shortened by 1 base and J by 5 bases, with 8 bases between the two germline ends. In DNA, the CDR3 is TGTGCCAGCAGTTTATATCGGGCGACTGAAGCTTTCTTT. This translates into CASSLYRATEAFF.

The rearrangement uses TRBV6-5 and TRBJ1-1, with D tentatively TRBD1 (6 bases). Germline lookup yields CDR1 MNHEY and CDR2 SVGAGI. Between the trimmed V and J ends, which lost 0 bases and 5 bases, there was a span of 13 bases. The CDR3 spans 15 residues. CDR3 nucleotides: TGTGCCAGCAGTTACTCTGGCAGGGGAGGAACTGAAGCTTTCTTT. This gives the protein CASSYSGRGGTEAFF.

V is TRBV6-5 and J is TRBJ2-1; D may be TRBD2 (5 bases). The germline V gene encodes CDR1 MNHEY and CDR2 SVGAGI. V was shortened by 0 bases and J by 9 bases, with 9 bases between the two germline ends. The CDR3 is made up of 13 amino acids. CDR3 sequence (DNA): TGTGCCAGCAGTTACTCGAAGGGAGCTGAGCAGTTCTTC. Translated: CASSYSKGAEQFF.

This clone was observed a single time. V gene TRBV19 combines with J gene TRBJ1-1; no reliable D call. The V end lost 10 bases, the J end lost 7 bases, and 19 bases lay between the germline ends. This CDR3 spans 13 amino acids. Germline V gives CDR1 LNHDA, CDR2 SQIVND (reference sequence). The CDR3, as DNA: TGTGCCACTCTCCCTGGGCCGGGGTATGAAGCTTTCTTT. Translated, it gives CATLPGPGYEAFF.

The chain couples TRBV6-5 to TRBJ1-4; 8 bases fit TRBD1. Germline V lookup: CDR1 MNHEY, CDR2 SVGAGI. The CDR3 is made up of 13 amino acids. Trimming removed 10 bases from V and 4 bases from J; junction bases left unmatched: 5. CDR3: CATQGANNEKLFF. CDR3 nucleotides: TGTGCCACCCAGGGGGCTAATAATGAAAAACTGTTTTTT.